These 4 T cell receptor beta chains came from one sample sequenced in a study of a mutant IDH1 vaccine in newly diagnosed glioma. This table comes from immunoSEQ multiplex PCR, and its TCRdb copy is limited to in-frame clones, with some not included. This table has about 38,000 clones, roughly four fifths appearing once. Regarding time point: week 23, last vaccination. It was 300 ug of mutant IDH1 20-mer peptide that made up each vaccine dose, given with topical imiquimod. No antigen has been assigned to these receptors. The sequencing used PBMCs, collected from a glioma patient whose treatment included an IDH1 peptide vaccine. The receptors were gathered from a middle-aged man with glioma.

This clone was detected only a few times. The V call is TRBV29-1, the J call TRBJ1-4; 7 bases are shared with TRBD1. Per the germline V gene, CDR1 is SQVTM and CDR2 is ANQGSEA. V lost 7 bases to trimming and J lost 6 bases; unmatched junction nucleotides: 11. This CDR3 spans 14 amino acids. Here the CDR3 DNA reads TGCAGCGCCACACCCCGGGACAGTGATGAAAAACTGTTTTTT. This encodes CSATPRDSDEKLFF.

This chain uses TRBV6-6 with TRBJ1-5; 9 bases are a match to TRBD1. The CDR3 is 14 residues long. Germline V gives CDR1 MNHNY, CDR2 SVGAGI (reference sequence). After removal of 6 bases from V and 4 bases from J, the junction contained 4 bases not matched to a gene. CDR3 nucleotides: TGTGCCAGCAGGGACAGGGGACCGAATCAGCCCCAGCATTTT. Translation gives CASRDRGPNQPQHF.

This chain links TRBV29-1 with TRBJ1-2, with TRBD1 as a possible D gene (5 bases). The CDR3 spans 12 residues. V lost 4 bases and J 8 bases, leaving 14 bases between the germline ends. Germline CDR1 is SQVTM and CDR2 is ANQGSEA. The CDR3 DNA reads as TGCAGCGTTGGCGGGACTGCCTCGGGCTACACCTTC. Translating it yields CSVGGTASGYTF. The full variable domain, in which reference TRBV29-1 and TRBJ1-2 provide the parts outside the CDR3, is SAVISQKPSRDICQRGTSLTIQCQVDSQVTMMFWYRQQPGQSLTLIATANQGSEATYESGFVIDKFPISRPNLTFSTLTVSNMSPEDSSIYLCSVGGTASGYTFGSGTRLTVV.

The chain combines TRBV4-2 with TRBJ2-7, with a tentative D call TRBD2 (5 bases). The CDR3 runs 14 residues. Germline V CDR1 and CDR2: LGHNA, YNFKEQ. V was shortened by 3 bases and J by 6 bases, with 15 bases between the two germline ends. The CDR3 DNA reads TGTGCCAGCAGCCAGGCGGACTGGACCAGCGAGCAGTACTTC. This sequence encodes CASSQADWTSEQYF.